This TCR beta chain was documented in a study of blood T cell repertoires in COVID-19. Study at large: COVID-19 samples collected from the United States, Italy and Spain covered acute and convalescent phases. T cells, B-cell-depleted T cells, or PBMCs provided the cDNA or gDNA that served as material.

The ends were cut back, 0 bases at V and 3 bases at J, with 15 bases in the middle. This CDR3 spans 17 amino acids. Germline values: CDR1 KGHSH, CDR2 LQKENI. Original processing notes: The assay estimated nucleated cells by amplifying reference gene primers. Produced via immunoSEQ multiplex PCR; TCRdb's table is partial and in-frame only. The V and J calls and clone size were taken over from that table, and D and trimming were inferred from the DNA. The sample includes about 64,000 clones, just over 85% of them seen just once. Enrollment of patients from Seattle took place during active infection, with longitudinal follow-up.

Sequenced material: peripheral blood. This sequence joins TRBV18 and TRBJ1-5; D ambiguous. The sequence was obtained from a woman between 55 and 75 years old with COVID-19, enrolled during active disease. The CDR3 loop is CASSPPTRDGLNQPQHF. The CDR3 DNA reads as TGTGCCAGCTCACCACCGACACGTGACGGTCTCAATCAGCCCCAGCATTTT. Full variable domain (rest looked up from reference TRBV18 and TRBJ1-5): NAGVMQNPRHLVRRRGQEARLRCSPMKGHSHVYWYRQLPEEGLKFMVYLQKENIIDESGMPKERFSAEFPKEGPSILRIQQVVRGDSAAYFCASSPPTRDGLNQPQHFGDGTRLSIL.